These 17 T cell receptor beta chains were sequenced from one sample in a study of control samples from healthy donors and cancer patients. Method: immunoSEQ multiplex PCR; TCRdb's copy keeps in-frame clones and lacks some. Among 150,000 to 170,000 clones listed, approximately 94% were seen once. The sequenced sample was blood. Source of these receptors: a man in his forties in good health.

The J gene is TRBJ2-7, the V gene TRBV27; 8 nucleotides match TRBD1. CDR3 length: 16 residues. V was pared by 2 bases and J by 5 bases, with 11 bases of the junction left unmatched. The germline V gene has CDR1 MNHEY and CDR2 SMNVEV (reference sequence). The CDR3 reads CASSLAYDRGFHEQYF. CDR3 nucleotide sequence: TGTGCCAGCAGTTTAGCTTATGACAGGGGATTTCACGAGCAGTACTTC.

The V gene is TRBV4-1, the J gene TRBJ1-3, with D unresolved. Germline CDR1 and CDR2: MGHRA and YSYEKL. The CDR3 sequence is 17 residues long. V was pared by 0 bases and J by 1 base, with 13 bases between. CDR3 sequence (DNA): TGCGCCAGCAGCCAAGATCATTGGCCAGAGTCTGGAAACACCATATATTTT. It translates to CASSQDHWPESGNTIYF.

The V gene is TRBV20-1, the J gene TRBJ2-7; D uncertain. This CDR3 is 11 amino acids long. Deletions cut 3 bases from V and 3 bases from J, with 6 bases between. Germline V gives CDR1 DFQATT, CDR2 SNEGSKA (reference sequence). This chain's CDR3 is CSARLGYEQYF. The CDR3 DNA reads as TGCAGTGCTAGGTTAGGCTACGAGCAGTACTTC.

The chain carries TRBV9 and TRBJ2-6; no reliable D call. Deletions cut 0 bases from V and 2 bases from J, with 3 bases between. This CDR3 region has 14 residues. The germline CDR1 and CDR2 sequences are SGDLS and YYNGEE. The CDR3 nucleotides read TGTGCCAGCAGCGTAGGGGCTGGGGCCAACGTCCTGACTTTC. It encodes CASSVGAGANVLTF.

The chain joins TRBV15 to TRBJ1-5; 7 positions agree with TRBD1. V lost 3 bases to trimming and J lost 0 bases; unmatched junction nucleotides: 2. The germline V gene has CDR1 LNHNV and CDR2 YYDKDF (reference sequence). There are 15 residues in the CDR3. CDR3 in amino acids: CATSRGDSSNQPQHF. The CDR3 nucleotides read TGTGCCACCAGCAGGGGGGACAGTAGCAATCAGCCCCAGCATTTT.

The chain employs TRBV2 and TRBJ1-5, with 8 positions matching TRBD1. The V and J ends lost 6 bases and 0 bases, in that order; junction bases with no gene match: 4. CDR3 length: 15 residues. Germline V gene lookup returns CDR1 SNHLY and CDR2 FYNNEI. DNA of the CDR3: TGTGCCAGCAGGAGGGGACAGGATAGCAATCAGCCCCAGCATTTT. Its protein is CASRRGQDSNQPQHF.

V is TRBV6-2 or TRBV6-3 and J is TRBJ2-7; D is unresolved. The V end lost 3 bases, the J end lost 2 bases, and 8 bases lay between the germline ends. Germline V gives CDR1 MNHEY, CDR2 SVGEGT. This CDR3 region has 13 residues. The DNA for the CDR3 is TGTGCCAGCAGTTATCGACACCCCTACGAGCAGTACTTC. Protein: CASSYRHPYEQYF.

The chain recombines TRBV28 with TRBJ1-2, with a possible D match to TRBD1 (5 bases). Trimming shortened V by 8 bases and J by 4 bases, and 14 bases separated the two germline ends. Germline V gene lookup returns CDR1 MDHEN and CDR2 SYDVKM. The CDR3 has 13 residues. The CDR3 sequence is CASGLNGGYGYTF. Here the CDR3 DNA reads TGTGCCAGCGGATTAAATGGGGGCTATGGCTACACCTTC.

The V and J genes are TRBV7-8 and TRBJ1-4; D is perhaps TRBD1 (5 bases). V lost 4 bases, J lost 8 bases, and 14 bases lay in between. This CDR3 contains 14 residues. Germline loops: CDR1 SGHVS, CDR2 FQNEAQ. The CDR3 DNA reads as TGTGCCAGCAGCTCCAGGGCGTCGGGGGAAAAACTGTTTTTT. It translates to CASSSRASGEKLFF. Full variable domain (outside the CDR3, taken from reference TRBV7-8 and TRBJ1-4): GAGVSQSPRYKVAKRGQDVALRCDPISGHVSLFWYQQALGQGPEFLTYFQNEAQLDKSGLPSDRFFAERPEGSVSTLKIQRTQQEDSAVYLCASSSRASGEKLFFGSGTQLSVL.

The rearrangement joins TRBV4-1 to TRBJ2-7, with a weak D call TRBD1 (5 bases). Trimming took 0 bases from V and 3 from J, leaving 12 bases between them. Germline loops: CDR1 MGHRA, CDR2 YSYEKL. This CDR3 has 15 residues. The CDR3 here is CASSQEADTVYEQYF. The CDR3 DNA reads as TGCGCCAGCAGCCAAGAGGCGGACACCGTCTACGAGCAGTACTTC.

This chain links TRBV28 with TRBJ1-4; D call uncertain. The CDR3 is 14 residues long. The V gene lost 3 bases and the J gene lost 0 bases, with 5 bases spanning the gap. Germline CDR1 MDHEN, CDR2 SYDVKM. CDR3 residues: CASSFQTTNEKLFF. CDR3 nucleotide sequence: TGTGCCAGCAGTTTTCAGACAACTAATGAAAAACTGTTTTTT. Together with reference TRBV28 and TRBJ1-4, the CDR3 gives the full variable domain: DVKVTQSSRYLVKRTGEKVFLECVQDMDHENMFWYRQDPGLGLRLIYFSYDVKMKEKGDIPEGYSVSREKKERFSLILESASTNQTSMYLCASSFQTTNEKLFFGSGTQLSVL.

The gene calls are TRBV7-2 and TRBJ2-3, with 7 nucleotides matching TRBD1. Trimming took 1 base from V and 6 from J; bases not matched to a gene: 7. The CDR3 is 15 residues long. The germline gives CDR1 SGHTA, CDR2 FQGNSA. The CDR3 reads CASSLVGDRADTQYF. The CDR3 coding sequence is TGTGCCAGCAGCTTAGTTGGGGACAGAGCCGATACGCAGTATTTT.

V and J are TRBV4-1 and TRBJ1-3, with D possibly TRBD1 on 6 matching bases. Germline assignment: CDR1 MGHRA and CDR2 YSYEKL. CDR3 length equals 17 residues. Trimming shortened V by 5 bases and J by 0 bases, and 17 bases separated the two germline ends. The CDR3 DNA reads as TGCGCCAGCAGCGAAGGGGGGTTCCGGAGCTCTGGAAACACCATATATTTT. This codes for CASSEGGFRSSGNTIYF.

The V gene is TRBV7-2, the J gene TRBJ1-1; 8 bases match TRBD1. Germline V lookup: CDR1 SGHTA, CDR2 FQGNSA. V lost 6 bases to trimming and J lost 1 base; unmatched junction nucleotides: 4. The CDR3 covers 14 residues. CDR3 nucleotides: TGTGCCAGCAGTATACAGGGGGGGAACACTGAAGCTTTCTTT. It specifies CASSIQGGNTEAFF.

The chain joins TRBV7-3 to TRBJ2-6; D gene unclear. This CDR3 spans 14 amino acids. V lost 6 bases, J lost 3 bases, and 9 bases lay in between. The germline V gene encodes CDR1 SGHTA and CDR2 FQGTGA. The CDR3, as DNA: TGTGCCAGCAGTCCCGACAATGGGGCCAACGTCCTGACTTTC. The encoded protein is CASSPDNGANVLTF.

The V and J genes are TRBV14 and TRBJ2-1; 10 bases align to TRBD1. The germline V gene encodes CDR1 SGHDN and CDR2 FVKESK. CDR3 length: 15 residues. The junction had 1 base not matched to a gene; V was cut back by 4 bases and J by 1 base. The CDR3 DNA reads as TGTGCCAGCAGCCGGGACAGGGGTTCCTACAATGAGCAGTTCTTC. The encoded protein is CASSRDRGSYNEQFF.

The CDR3 nucleotides are TGTGCCAGTAGTAGCGGGTCAATTGGAGAAAAACTGTTTTTT. This gives the protein CASSSGSIGEKLFF. V gene TRBV19 combines with J gene TRBJ1-4, with D hard to call. Looked up from germline, CDR1 is LNHDA and CDR2 is SQIVND (reference sequence). The CDR3 sequence is 14 residues long. The ends were cut back, 4 bases at V and 8 bases at J, with 14 bases in the middle.